This TCR beta chain was recorded in a study of T-cell reconstitution after alpha-beta-depleted transplantation in children. The table lists this clonotype with many counts. Unique molecular identifiers featured in how the TCRbeta library was prepared. TCRdb redid the calling of the PCR reads with MiXCR, one entry per CDR3 protein. The table includes roughly 220,000 distinct CDR3 sequences, around 13% detected once. CDR1 is SGHRS, CDR2 YFSETQ, per germline. Trimming shortened V by 6 bases and J by 5 bases, and 17 bases separated the two germline ends. This CDR3 contains 14 residues. The chain joins TRBV5-1 to TRBJ2-5, with D perhaps matching TRBD1 (5 bases). The sequence came from a human donor who donated a stem cell graft to a child with acute lymphoblastic leukemia. The specimen comprised PBMCs from the stem cell graft donor, sampled from the stem cell graft. The CDR3 bases are TGCGCCAGCAACGGGCAGGGCGGCCGGGAGACCCAGTACTTC. This sequence encodes CASNGQGGRETQYF. Full variable domain (rest looked up from reference TRBV5-1 and TRBJ2-5): KAGVTQTPRYLIKTRGQQVTLSCSPISGHRSVSWYQQTPGQGLQFLFEYFSETQRNKGNFPGRFSGRQFSNSRSEMNVSTLELGDSALYLCASNGQGGRETQYFGPGTRLLVL.